This T cell receptor (beta chain) comes out of a study of CD8 T cells in ankylosing spondylitis. TCRdb processed the 5' RACE reads anew with MiXCR; each CDR3 protein has one entry. The sample consists of roughly 86,000 distinct CDR3 sequences, roughly 8.8% of them appearing once. J lost 5 bases, V lost 4 bases, and 11 bases had no gene match. Germline values: CDR1 SGHDN, CDR2 FVKESK. The CDR3 runs 16 residues. The table lists this clonotype with a few counts. This TCR derives from a male donor with ankylosing spondylitis or in good health (not recorded which). Sequenced sample: blood, either unsorted or a sorted T cell fraction (not recorded which). The V call is TRBV14, the J call TRBJ2-5; 9 nucleotides match TRBD2. As DNA, the CDR3 is TGTGCCAGCAGCCTCTTCCTAGCGGGGTCCAAGGAGACCCAGTACTTC. Translation gives CASSLFLAGSKETQYF.